Below, 14 T cell receptor beta chains from the same sample are listed, as sequenced in a study of T cells expressing NK-cell markers. TCRdb reprocessed the 5' RACE reads and keeps a single row for each CDR3 protein, giving no DNA. This specimen shows about 160,000 distinct CDR3 sequences; the ten leading clones hold less than 20%. The sample consisted of blood T cells: a sorted CD56 or NKG2C T cell subset, CD4+ or CD8+ T cells, or bulk PBMC T cells (not recorded which). The source of these receptors is a woman aged 18-70 years in good health.

The CDR3 sequence is CSARQGRTEAFF. The V call is TRBV20-1, the J call TRBJ1-1; no DNA is available, so the TRBD1 call from TCRdb remains unchecked. This CDR3 comprises 12 residues. Germline V lookup: CDR1 DFQATT, CDR2 SNEGSKA (reference sequence).

CDR3 in amino acids: CSVPPGGGALRVGTQYF. The chain is built from TRBV20-1 and TRBJ2-5; TCRdb outputs TRBD2, but without DNA this stays unchecked. The CDR3 runs 17 residues. Germline V gene data show CDR1 as DFQATT and CDR2 as SNEGSKA (reference sequence).

The rearrangement links TRBV6-5 to TRBJ2-5; TCRdb proposes TRBD1, but this gene call is untestable without DNA. There are 14 residues in the CDR3. Germline V gene lookup returns CDR1 MNHEY and CDR2 SVGAGI. CDR3 amino acids: CASSYQQGIETQYF.

V and J are TRBV28 and TRBJ2-3; there is no DNA to check the TCRdb D call of TRBD1. This CDR3 region has 16 residues. Germline V gene lookup returns CDR1 MDHEN and CDR2 SYDVKM. The CDR3: CASSPSWGQGTDTQYF.

The chain employs TRBV11-1 and TRBJ1-2; the TCRdb D gene call, TRBD1, has no DNA to confirm it. The CDR3 runs 14 residues. In germline, CDR1 is SGHAT, CDR2 FQDESV (reference sequence). CDR3 region: CASSSRAGEFGYTF. The full variable domain, its missing parts supplied by reference TRBV11-1 and TRBJ1-2, is EAEVAQSPRYKITEKSQAVAFWCDPISGHATLYWYRQILGQGPELLVQFQDESVVDDSQLPKDRFSAERLKGVDSTLKIQPAELGDSAMYLCASSSRAGEFGYTFGSGTRLTVV.

The chain joins TRBV10-3 to TRBJ1-6; as DNA is missing, the TRBD1 call by TCRdb cannot be tested. This CDR3 has 18 residues. Germline CDR1 ENHRY, CDR2 SYGVKD. The CDR3 loop is CAISETKGQSSYNSPLHF.

V usage is TRBV27 and J usage is TRBJ1-2; TCRdb's D gene call, TRBD1, goes unchecked for lack of DNA. This CDR3 has 14 residues. Germline V gene sequence: CDR1 MNHEY, CDR2 SMNVEV (reference sequence). CDR3 region: CASGLVGGDYGYTF.

The chain links TRBV29-1 to TRBJ1-2; TCRdb gives TRBD1 as the D gene, but with no DNA this cannot be confirmed. This CDR3 region has 15 residues. Germline lookup yields CDR1 SQVTM and CDR2 ANQGSEA. This chain's CDR3 is CSVDRPGHANYGYTF.

The chain employs TRBV7-9 and TRBJ1-2; the D call from TCRdb, TRBD1, cannot be confirmed without DNA. The CDR3 has 14 amino acids. CDR1 and CDR2 from the germline V gene are SEHNR and FQNEAQ (reference sequence). CDR3 protein: CASSLGQNNYGYTF.

The CDR3 reads CASSHLDRGGITGELFF. The genes are TRBV7-2 and TRBJ2-2; without DNA, the TCRdb call of TRBD1 cannot be checked. The CDR3 has 17 amino acids. In germline, CDR1 is SGHTA, CDR2 FQGNSA.

The rearrangement uses TRBV3-1 and TRBJ1-6; TCRdb lists TRBD1, though no DNA is available to test this call. Germline assignment: CDR1 LGHDT and CDR2 YNNKEL (reference sequence). The CDR3 contains 16 residues. The CDR3 here is CASSPKRDRGGSPLHF. Combining the CDR3 with reference TRBV3-1 and TRBJ1-6 gives the whole variable domain DTAVSQTPKYLVTQMGNDKSIKCEQNLGHDTMYWYKQDSKKFLKIMFSYNNKELIINETVPNRFSPKSPDKAHLNLHINSLELGDSAVYFCASSPKRDRGGSPLHFGNGTRLTVT.

The chain recombines TRBV18 with TRBJ1-5; the TCRdb call, TRBD1, lacks DNA for checking. The CDR3 loop spans 18 amino acids. CDR1 KGHSH and CDR2 LQKENI come from the germline V gene. The CDR3 reads CASSPGTGEPLSNQPQHF.

V usage is TRBV7-9 and J usage is TRBJ1-5. From germline, CDR1 is SEHNR and CDR2 FQNEAQ (reference sequence). This CDR3 is 12 amino acids long. Here the CDR3 reads CASSESNQPQHF.

CDR3 sequence reads: CASSLNTGSNTGELFF. The chain recombines TRBV5-1 with TRBJ2-2. The CDR3 loop spans 16 amino acids. From germline, CDR1 is SGHRS and CDR2 YFSETQ.